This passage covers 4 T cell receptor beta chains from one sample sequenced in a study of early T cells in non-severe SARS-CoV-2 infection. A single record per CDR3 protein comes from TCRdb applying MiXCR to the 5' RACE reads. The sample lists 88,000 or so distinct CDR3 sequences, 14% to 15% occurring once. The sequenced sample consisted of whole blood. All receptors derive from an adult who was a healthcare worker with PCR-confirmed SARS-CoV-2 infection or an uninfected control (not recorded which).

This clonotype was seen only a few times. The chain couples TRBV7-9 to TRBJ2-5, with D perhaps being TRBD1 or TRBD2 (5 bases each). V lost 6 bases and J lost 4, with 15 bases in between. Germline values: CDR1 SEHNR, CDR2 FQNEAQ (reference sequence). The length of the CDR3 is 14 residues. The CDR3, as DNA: TGTGCCAGCAGACTCGGGGCTGTGACAGAGACCCAGTACTTC. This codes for CASRLGAVTETQYF.

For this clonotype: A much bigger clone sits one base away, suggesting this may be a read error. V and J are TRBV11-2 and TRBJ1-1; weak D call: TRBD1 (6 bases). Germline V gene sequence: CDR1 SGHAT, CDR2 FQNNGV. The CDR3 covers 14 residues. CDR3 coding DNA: TGTACCAGCAGCTCACAGGGAGGGAACACTGAAGCTTTCTTT. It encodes CTSSSQGGNTEAFF.

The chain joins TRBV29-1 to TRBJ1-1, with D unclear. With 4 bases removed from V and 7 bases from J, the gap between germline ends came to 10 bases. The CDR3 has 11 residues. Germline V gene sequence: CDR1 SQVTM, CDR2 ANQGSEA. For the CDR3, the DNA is TGCAGCGTTGTGCGGAGCAGTGAAGCTTTCTTT. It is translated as CSVVRSSEAFF.

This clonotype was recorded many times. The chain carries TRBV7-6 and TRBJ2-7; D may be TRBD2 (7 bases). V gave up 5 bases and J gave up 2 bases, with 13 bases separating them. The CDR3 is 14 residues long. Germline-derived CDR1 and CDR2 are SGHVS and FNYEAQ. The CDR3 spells CASSRGLAAYEQYF. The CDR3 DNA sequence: TGTGCCAGCAGCCGGGGGCTAGCGGCCTACGAGCAGTACTTC.